This T cell receptor beta chain is drawn from a study of radiotherapy plus CTLA-4 blockade in lung cancer. The germline gives CDR1 ENHRY, CDR2 SYGVKD. The CDR3 is 16 amino acids. V gave up 2 bases and J gave up 4 bases; unmatched junction bases: 3. Measured with immunoSEQ multiplex PCR; TCRdb has only the in-frame clones, and not every one. Here the sample spans about 78,000 clones, approximately 86% being singletons. The gene calls are TRBV10-3 and TRBJ2-5; 14 nucleotides match TRBD2. The source of this sequence is a human donor with non-small cell lung cancer who had stable disease on radiotherapy plus ipilimumab. The material was peripheral blood, obtained from a patient treated with radiotherapy plus ipilimumab. This chain's CDR3 is CAISEPGLAGGETQYF. The CDR3 DNA reads as TGTGCCATCAGTGAGCCAGGACTAGCGGGAGGAGAGACCCAGTACTTC.